These 5 T cell receptor beta chains came from one sample sequenced in a study of cytomegalovirus exposure and HLA in healthy donors. Primers: 60 Vbeta forward and 13 Jbeta reverse. Profiled with immunoSEQ multiplex PCR; TCRdb holds only in-frame clones, not every one. The sample carries under 200,000 clones, roughly 80% recorded once. Sequenced: PBMCs. These receptor sequences come from a girl aged 5-17 years in good health and CMV-seropositive.

The rearrangement uses TRBV7-2 and TRBJ1-1; D ambiguous. V was clipped by 6 bases and J by 1 base, with 15 bases between them. The CDR3 length is 15 residues. CDR1 SGHTA and CDR2 FQGNSA come from the germline V gene. In DNA, the CDR3 is TGTGCCAGCAGAGGTACGGGAGAGGGGAACACTGAAGCTTTCTTT. Protein sequence: CASRGTGEGNTEAFF.

This clone was seen a handful of times. CDR3 residues: CASSARNEQFF. CDR3 DNA sequence: TGTGCCAGCAGTGCTCGCAATGAGCAGTTCTTC. The genes are TRBV2 and TRBJ2-1; D gene ambiguous. The germline CDR1 and CDR2 sequences are SNHLY and FYNNEI. CDR3 length: 11 amino acids. Trimming cost V 4 bases and J 6 bases, with 4 bases left between them.

J is TRBJ2-5 and V is TRBV19, with TRBD1 identical over 7 bases. V dropped 5 bases and J dropped 4; count of bases not matched to a gene: 4. Germline V gene sequence: CDR1 LNHDA, CDR2 SQIVND (reference sequence). There are 13 residues in the CDR3. CDR3 sequence: CASSVPGGETQYF. The DNA for the CDR3 is TGTGCCAGTAGTGTCCCAGGGGGAGAGACCCAGTACTTC.

The rearrangement uses TRBV10-1 and TRBJ2-1; D might be TRBD2 (5 bases). The V and J ends lost 6 bases and 11 bases respectively, with 14 bases between them. CDR1 WNHNN and CDR2 SYGVQD come from the germline V gene (reference sequence). This CDR3 comprises 12 residues. CDR3 bases: TGCGCCAGCAGCGACTACTCGAGACAGCAGTTCTTC. Translation: CASSDYSRQQFF.

This clone occurred a few times. J is TRBJ2-3 and V is TRBV2, with 7 nucleotides matching TRBD1. V lost 5 bases, J lost 3 bases, and 5 bases stayed unmatched. CDR1 and CDR2 (germline): SNHLY, FYNNEI. The CDR3 consists of 14 residues. In nucleotides, the CDR3 is TGTGCCAGCAGTAATGACAGGGCAACAGATACGCAGTATTTT. As protein: CASSNDRATDTQYF.